This TCR beta chain was identified during a study of CD8+ T cells in alopecia areata. In the study overall: Tofacitinib ran for 6 to 18 months before 6 months off drug. General study findings and limits: Clarity of TCR sharing across patients fell short of that in mice, possibly HLA-related.

The V and J ends lost 5 bases and 9 bases respectively, with 15 bases between them. This CDR3 has 13 amino acids. Germline V lookup: CDR1 MNHEY, CDR2 SMNVEV (reference sequence). A word on this clone: What it recognizes is unknown.

cDNA serving as the sequencing template came from extracted, reverse transcribed RNA. Sequencing was performed with immunoSEQ multiplex PCR; in TCRdb, only in-frame clones are kept and a portion is missing. Of some 120,000 clones in the sample, around 60% are singletons; the top ten hold roughly 4.3%. The source material was CD4+ T cells sorted from blood, sampled at week 0. The V call is TRBV27, the J call TRBJ2-3; D remains ambiguous. The clonotype was recovered from a human donor with alopecia areata. CDR3 nucleotide sequence: TGTGCCAGCAGTCCCGAGTACCGCAGGACGCAGTATTTT. This sequence encodes CASSPEYRRTQYF.